This record looks at one T cell receptor (beta chain) sequence and its context. There is no known antigen for this receptor. The sample holds no much larger clone one base away, and base qualities are not on file. The collaborating institutions used their own protocols to collect whole blood in K2EDTA tubes. Collaborator samples were shipped for TCRbeta analysis as frozen whole blood, isolated PBMCs, or DNA extracted from either sample type. The germline V gene gives CDR1 as SGHRS and CDR2 as YFSETQ. The CDR3 runs 15 amino acids, cysteine and phenylalanine included. Only the CDR3 region is kept as DNA, spanning 45 bases read in frame from base 1. From V the trimming removes 4 bases and from J it removes 5 bases, while the gene matches leave 10 bases of the junction unaccounted for. These data belong to a study of blood T cell repertoires in COVID-19 (dated by TCRdb to the early 2020s). Background on the whole study: Samples from collaborators originated in the United States, Italy and Spain and spanned both the acute and convalescent phases of COVID-19. The prospective study material was composed of cDNA or gDNA derived from T cells, B-cell-depleted T cells, or PBMCs. The dataset comprised deeply sampled blood TCRbeta repertoires from subjects exposed to, actively infected with, or recovered from COVID-19. The repertoires were released in a freely available public database intended as a resource for research on the immune response to SARS-CoV-2. Samples were obtained from the ongoing ImmuneRACE study (first 160 participants) and from 1,254 subjects provided by 6 global collaborators. Nearly every sample came with metadata listing a de-identified subject ID, COVID-19 status, age in years and sex. Where available, HLA class I and class II types were obtained from metadata supplied by the sample provider rather than from assay-based typing. On the study overall, not on this receptor specifically: Clinical and demographic metadata were provided uncurated, with the amount varying by source and participant.

TCRbeta CDR3 regions were amplified from genomic DNA using the immunoSEQ Assay, a bias-controlled multiplex PCR. The original methods were these. The number of nucleated cells in each sample was estimated by amplification of reference gene primers within the assay. To quantify the absolute abundance of each unique TCRbeta CDR3 rearrangement, sequence reads were collapsed and filtered. For each sample, productive Simpson clonality was calculated by taking the square root of Simpson's diversity index across productive rearrangements. Entries here come from immuneACCESS through TCRdb and include only in-frame sequences with V and J called. Some clones fail to appear in such tables; in the studies checked, an unresolved V gene covers under half of the shortfall, and the cause of the remainder is unknown. Clone size and the V and J calls come from that table; the DNA yielded D and trimming. Present in this sample are fewer than 35,000 clones, about nine tenths of which were seen just once. The top ten clones comprise less than 2% of the sample.

Sequencing input: peripheral blood. The receptor chain draws on TRBV5-1 and TRBJ2-7; 9 bases in between match TRBD1. The receptor was isolated from a man aged 50-60 years with active or convalescent COVID-19. The base sequence is TGCGCCAGCAGCCGACTACAGGGGGCAGTAGACGAGCAGTACTTC. Its translation is CASSRLQGAVDEQYF.